Below are 27 T cell receptor beta chains sequenced from a single sample in a study of prognosis after radiotherapy for stage I lung cancer. Two-round multiplex PCR amplified TCR beta CDR3 from genomic DNA. Round-one PCR had primers specific to each TRBV and TRBJ gene. TCRdb re-derived calls from the multiplex PCR reads in MiXCR, one entry per CDR3 protein. The sample contains around 56,000 distinct CDR3 sequences, 26% of which appear only once. The sequenced sample was PBMCs, obtained before or after stereotactic body radiation therapy (not recorded which). The receptors stem from a donor at least 50 years old with non-small cell lung cancer.

This clonotype was picked up many times. The genes are TRBV3-1 and TRBJ1-2; 9 bases line up with TRBD1. This CDR3 has 15 residues. J was trimmed by 4 bases and V by 1 base; bases with no gene match: 4. CDR1 LGHDT and CDR2 YNNKEL come from the germline V gene (reference sequence). The CDR3 bases are TGTGCCAGCAGCCAAGGGGACAGGGTCCCCTATGGCTACACCTTC. It translates to CASSQGDRVPYGYTF.

This clonotype was seen repeatedly, ten times or more. The chain couples TRBV5-1 to TRBJ1-5; D uncertain. CDR1 SGHRS and CDR2 YFSETQ come from the germline V gene. The CDR3 runs 15 residues. V gave up 0 bases and J gave up 4 bases, with 11 bases separating them. The CDR3, as DNA: TGCGCCAGCAGCTTGGCAGGACGGCAAAATCAGCCCCAGCATTTT. Protein sequence: CASSLAGRQNQPQHF.

At least ten counts were recorded for this clonotype. One end of the junction varies from germline; a read error may be responsible. V usage is TRBV20-1 and J usage is TRBJ1-2; D unresolved. The CDR3 has 11 residues. Germline lookup yields CDR1 DFQATT and CDR2 SNEGSKA (reference sequence). CDR3 sequence (DNA): TGCAGAGCTAACAAAAACTATGGCTACACCTTC. Amino acids: CRANKNYGYTF.

Ten or more counts support this clonotype. The chain carries TRBV5-1 and TRBJ2-1, with TRBD2 matching 7 bases. CDR3 length equals 13 residues. CDR1 is SGHRS, CDR2 YFSETQ, per germline. V shed 3 bases, J shed 9 bases, and the junction held 6 bases outside the gene matches. The DNA for the CDR3 is TGCGCCAGCAGCTCGGGGGGTAGGGGTGAGCAGTTCTTC. Translating gives CASSSGGRGEQFF.

Comments on this clonotype: The junction and the germline gene differ at one end; a read error may be behind it. The chain couples TRBV20-1 to TRBJ1-1; D remains unclear. Germline assignment: CDR1 DFQATT and CDR2 SNEGSKA (reference sequence). This CDR3 is built from 12 residues. The CDR3 DNA follows: TGCAGTGTCCCCTCCATGAACACTGAAGCTTTATTT. It is translated as CSVPSMNTEALF.

This clonotype was seen ten or more times. The V call is TRBV6-2 or TRBV6-3, the J call TRBJ1-5; TRBD1 matches at 8 bases. This CDR3 contains 14 residues. J was trimmed by 6 bases and V by 6 bases; bases with no gene match: 7. Germline CDR1 and CDR2: MNHEY and SVGEGT. CDR3 sequence: CASRDTGGSQPQHF. In DNA, the CDR3 is TGTGCCAGCAGGGATACAGGGGGGAGTCAGCCCCAGCATTTT.

Concerning this clonotype: A far larger clone is off by one base, so a read error is likely. V is TRBV6-2 or TRBV6-3 and J is TRBJ2-1; D remains unclear. The length of the CDR3 is 13 residues. Between the trimmed V and J ends, which lost 2 bases and 12 bases, there was a span of 14 bases. Per germline, CDR1 MNHEY and CDR2 SVGEGT. CDR3 DNA sequence: TGTGCCAGCAGTTACGAAAGGGAAGGTTGGCAGTTCTTC. It is translated as CASSYEREGWQFF.

Notes on this clonotype: Its ends do not fully match the called genes, so a read error is possible. The chain is built from TRBV6-5 and TRBJ1-2; perhaps TRBD1 as D (6 bases). This CDR3 spans 17 amino acids. Germline V CDR1 and CDR2: MNHEY, SVGAGI. The CDR3 protein is CASSYPDSRHPNYGYTF. Here the CDR3 DNA reads TGTGCCAGCAGTTACCCGGACAGCCGACACCCTAACTATGGGTACACCTTC.

In the case of this clonotype: With a far larger clone one base away, a read error is the likely cause. V gene TRBV6-5 combines with J gene TRBJ2-5; D is unresolved. V gave up 4 bases and J gave up 4 bases, with 10 bases separating them. The CDR3 totals 13 residues. Germline V gene data show CDR1 as MNHEY and CDR2 as SVGAGI. The CDR3 loop is CASSSISGETQYF. DNA of the CDR3: TGTGCCAGCAGTTCCATTTCCGGAGAGACCCAGTACTTC.

A remark on this clonotype: One base away lies a much larger clone, so this may be a sequencing read error. The chain links TRBV29-1 to TRBJ1-4; 9 bases are shared with TRBD1. CDR1 is SQVTM, CDR2 ANQGSEA, per germline. The length of the CDR3 is 13 residues. V dropped 6 bases and J dropped 7; count of bases not matched to a gene: 6. The CDR3 loop reads CSVPDRGGEKLFF. The CDR3 DNA is TGCAGCGTGCCGGACAGGGGCGGTGAAAAACTGTTTTTT.

This clonotype was seen a single time. The chain uses TRBV18 and TRBJ1-1, with D unclear. Between the trimmed V and J ends, which lost 5 bases and 0 bases, there was a span of 10 bases. CDR1 is KGHSH, CDR2 LQKENI, per germline. The CDR3 is made up of 14 amino acids. CDR3 region: CASSSQFLNTEAFF. The CDR3 DNA reads as TGTGCCAGCTCATCCCAATTTTTGAACACTGAAGCTTTCTTT.

The sample holds many counts of this clonotype. CDR3 in DNA: TGTGCCAGCAGGGAGGGCCAGGCGCTTAGAGCTTTCTTT. This gives the protein CASREGQALRAFF. The genes are TRBV2 and TRBJ1-1; D is undetermined. Germline CDR1 and CDR2: SNHLY and FYNNEI. CDR3 length: 13 amino acids. Between the trimmed V and J ends, which lost 6 bases and 10 bases, there was a span of 18 bases.

As concerns this clonotype: The limits of the CDR3 on the DNA are not certain, so only TCRdb's listed CDR3 is given. The chain recombines TRBV7-9 with TRBJ2-6. The CDR3 contains 15 residues when both ends are counted. In germline, CDR1 is SEHNR, CDR2 FQNEAQ (reference sequence). This CDR3 is CASSSWGSGANVLSF.

Many counts were recorded for this clonotype. The chain has TRBV7-9 and TRBJ1-2; maybe TRBD1 (5 bases). Between the trimmed V and J ends, which lost 8 bases and 6 bases, there was a span of 22 bases. Germline assignment: CDR1 SEHNR and CDR2 FQNEAQ (reference sequence). The CDR3 contains 15 residues. CDR3 protein: CASVINPGTAHGYTF. CDR3 nucleotides: TGTGCCAGCGTAATCAATCCGGGGACTGCCCATGGCTACACCTTC.

This clonotype occurred many times. This chain links TRBV6-5 with TRBJ2-4; maybe TRBD2 (6 bases). Germline CDR1 MNHEY, CDR2 SVGAGI. This CDR3 contains 15 residues. V lost 4 bases and J lost 1, with 11 bases in between. The DNA of the CDR3 is TGTGCCAGCAGTTTGGAGGGGACGGCCAAAAACATTCAGTACTTC. Its translation: CASSLEGTAKNIQYF.

A word on this clonotype: Since a far larger clone is one base different, this is likely a read error. Here the CDR3 reads CDSSSPGGANTEAFF. For the CDR3, the DNA is TGTGACAGCAGTTCTCCCGGGGGGGCGAACACTGAAGCTTTCTTT. The gene calls are TRBV6-9 and TRBJ1-1; weak D call: TRBD1 (6 bases). CDR1 and CDR2 (germline): MNHGY, SVAAGI. The CDR3 spans 15 residues.

On this clonotype: Just one base apart from a much larger clone, this may be a read error. This rearrangement joins TRBV10-3 to TRBJ2-6; D possibly corresponds to TRBD1 (5 bases). CDR3 length: 13 residues. V was shortened by 7 bases and J by 4 bases, with 8 bases between the two germline ends. Germline assignment: CDR1 ENHRY and CDR2 SYGVKD. The CDR3 nucleotides are TGTGCCATCATGAGGACAGGGGCCAACGTCCTGACTTTC. It codes for CAIMRTGANVLTF.

Remarks on this clonotype: Since a far larger clone is one base different, this is likely a read error. This chain links TRBV6-5 with TRBJ1-1; tentatively, D is TRBD1 (5 bases). CDR1 and CDR2 from the germline V gene are MNHEY and SVGAGI. CDR3 length equals 20 residues. Written as DNA, the CDR3 is TGTGCCAGCAGTTACTCGATTTCGGGGCCCGGGCCTCAGAGGTCTGGTGAAGATTTCTTT. Protein: CASSYSISGPGPQRSGEDFF.

As concerns this clonotype: A much bigger clone sits one base away, suggesting this may be a read error. The chain combines TRBV6-1 with TRBJ1-1; no reliable D call. Looked up from germline, CDR1 is MNHNS and CDR2 is SASEGT. There are 11 residues in the CDR3. The CDR3 nucleotides read TGTGCCAGCAGCGACATGGGTGAAGCTTTATTT. This codes for CASSDMGEALF.

This clonotype was found many times. V and J are TRBV11-2 and TRBJ2-7; no clear D gene. Trimming removed 5 bases from V and 0 bases from J, with 11 bases in between. The V gene's germline CDR1 is SGHAT and CDR2 FQNNGV. This CDR3 region has 14 residues. The CDR3 DNA reads as TGTGCCAGCAGCCTGAGTTTTAGCTCCTACGAGCAGTACTTC. Amino acids: CASSLSFSSYEQYF.

This clonotype was observed many times. The chain joins TRBV20-1 to TRBJ2-3, with D possibly matching TRBD2 (5 bases). CDR3 length equals 15 residues. Germline V gives CDR1 DFQATT, CDR2 SNEGSKA (reference sequence). With 1 base removed from V and 0 bases from J, the gap between germline ends came to 11 bases. CDR3 bases: TGCAGTGCTAGAGGCCAACTAGAAAGCACAGATACGCAGTATTTT. This translates into CSARGQLESTDTQYF.

Of note for this clonotype: At one end, the junction sequence differs from germline, possibly due to a read error. The V call is TRBV5-4, the J call TRBJ1-3; no clear D. CDR1 SGHNT and CDR2 YYREEE come from the germline V gene (reference sequence). The CDR3 length is 14 residues. The CDR3 DNA reads as TGTGCTAGCAGACCGGGAGGGAATGGAAACACCATATATTTT. Protein product: CASRPGGNGNTIYF.

This clonotype was counted ten times or more. J is TRBJ1-2 and V is TRBV10-3; D is unresolved. Per germline, CDR1 ENHRY and CDR2 SYGVKD. The CDR3 sequence is 12 residues long. Trimming took 8 bases from V and 7 from J, leaving 14 bases between them. The CDR3 here is CAIEGGVSGYTF. CDR3 bases: TGTGCCATCGAGGGTGGGGTATCTGGCTACACCTTC.

This clonotype was picked up many times. The rearrangement uses TRBV3-1 and TRBJ2-1; TRBD2 matches at 8 bases. Looked up from germline, CDR1 is LGHDT and CDR2 is YNNKEL (reference sequence). V shed 4 bases, J shed 7 bases, and the junction held 9 bases outside the gene matches. The CDR3 consists of 15 residues. CDR3 nucleotides: TGTGCCAGCAGCCCTAGGACTAGCCCCGGGAATGAGCAGTTCTTC. This gives the protein CASSPRTSPGNEQFF.

This clonotype occurred many times. The J gene is TRBJ1-4, the V gene TRBV6-1, with TRBD1 matching 8 bases. From germline, CDR1 is MNHNS and CDR2 SASEGT. The trim removed 5 bases at V and 8 bases at J, leaving 4 bases unmatched. This CDR3 comprises 13 residues. CDR3 sequence: CASSPGQVEKLFF. CDR3 DNA: TGTGCCAGCAGTCCGGGACAGGTAGAAAAACTGTTTTTT.

This clonotype has ten or more counts. The chain recombines TRBV28 with TRBJ2-6, with 9 bases lining up with TRBD1. Germline assignment: CDR1 MDHEN and CDR2 SYDVKM. Losses at the gene ends were 3 bases for V and 2 bases for J; bases not matched to a gene: 5. This CDR3 region has 17 residues. The CDR3 DNA follows: TGTGCCAGCAGTTTTGGACAGGGGTTTGCTGGGGCCAACGTCCTGACTTTC. Translation: CASSFGQGFAGANVLTF.

This clonotype was detected ten times or more. The V gene is TRBV5-1, the J gene TRBJ2-3; either TRBD1 or TRBD2 may supply D (6 bases each). This CDR3 region has 16 residues. Germline CDR1 reads SGHRS; CDR2 reads YFSETQ. The V and J ends lost 5 bases and 6 bases respectively, with 22 bases between them. CDR3 DNA: TGCGCCAGCAGTTGGGAGGCTTTGGGGGCGCGGGATACGCAGTATTTT. Protein sequence: CASSWEALGARDTQYF.